The 21 T cell receptor beta chains listed next were all sequenced from one sample in a study of identical twins (dated by TCRdb to 2016 to 2017). Libraries were built with 5' RACE. TCRdb shows the sequencer as Illumina HiSeq 2000. TCRdb reprocessed the public reads (quality trimming at Q25 with fastp, clone calling with MiXCR) and kept in-frame beta chains. Every entry covers one CDR3 protein and lists the most common genes and DNA from its rows. In this sample the table shows 1.5 million to 2 million distinct CDR3 sequences, about 32% of which occur a single time. The ten largest clones add up to less than 0.35% of the sample. What was sequenced was cord blood. These receptors were collected from a newborn girl in good health.

Only one count was recorded for this clonotype. The V call is TRBV7-2, the J call TRBJ2-2; a possible D gene is TRBD2 (6 bases). Germline V gene data show CDR1 as SGHTA and CDR2 as FQGNSA. CDR3 length: 17 residues. V was pared by 4 bases and J by 0 bases, with 15 bases between. CDR3 in amino acids: CASSSGTLNSNTGELFF. The CDR3 DNA is TGTGCCAGCAGCTCCGGGACTCTAAATTCGAACACCGGGGAGCTGTTTTTT.

This clonotype was seen only once. At one boundary the junction diverges from the germline segment, which might be a read error. V gene TRBV6-1 combines with J gene TRBJ1-2, with a tentative D call TRBD1 (5 bases). This CDR3 has 14 residues. In germline, CDR1 is MNHNS, CDR2 SASEGT. CDR3 in amino acids: CASSEEGRVYGHTF. CDR3 nucleotide sequence: TGTGCCAGCAGTGAAGAAGGCAGGGTCTATGGCCACACCTTC.

CDR3 sequence: CASSVTGKQTQYF. Written as DNA, the CDR3 is TGTGCCAGCAGTGTGACAGGGAAGCAGACCCAGTACTTC. This chain connects TRBV2 to TRBJ2-5; 7 nucleotides agree with TRBD1. CDR1 and CDR2 (germline): SNHLY, FYNNEI. V was clipped by 4 bases and J by 6 bases; unmatched bases: 5. CDR3 length equals 13 residues.

The V and J genes are TRBV5-1 and TRBJ2-1; a weak D match, TRBD2 (6 bases). Per germline, CDR1 SGHRS and CDR2 YFSETQ. Trimming stripped 5 bases from V and 6 bases from J, with 21 bases between. The CDR3 is 16 residues long. CDR3 in DNA: TGCGCCAGCAGTTTCCCCTTCGTCGGGAGCCGCAATGAGCAGTTCTTC. As protein: CASSFPFVGSRNEQFF.

The chain carries TRBV2 and TRBJ1-5; the match to TRBD1 covers 9 bases. Trimming cost V 6 bases and J 7 bases; bases outside gene matches: 7. The CDR3 spans 14 residues. CDR1 and CDR2 (germline): SNHLY, FYNNEI. CDR3: CASRGQGREQPQHF. CDR3 DNA sequence: TGTGCCAGCAGAGGACAGGGGAGAGAACAGCCCCAGCATTTT.

The chain employs TRBV6-2 or TRBV6-3 and TRBJ1-4; D uncertain. The CDR3 is 15 residues long. The V gene's germline CDR1 is MNHEY and CDR2 SVGEGT. The V and J ends lost 4 bases and 4 bases respectively, with 13 bases between them. The CDR3: CASSSGRAYNEKLFF. The DNA for the CDR3 is TGTGCCAGCAGTTCCGGGAGGGCTTATAATGAAAAACTGTTTTTT.

The chain combines TRBV7-6 with TRBJ1-1, with unresolved D. Germline V gene data show CDR1 as SGHVS and CDR2 as FNYEAQ. Trimming shortened V by 5 bases and J by 6 bases, and 10 bases separated the two germline ends. The CDR3 has 12 residues. As DNA, the CDR3 is TGTGCCAGCAGCCGATACCGGGCTGAAGCTTTCTTT. It codes for CASSRYRAEAFF.

This chain links TRBV25-1 with TRBJ2-4, with 9 nucleotides matching TRBD2. The CDR3 is 17 residues long. Trimming took 4 bases from V and 13 from J; bases not matched to a gene: 20. Germline CDR1 MGHDK, CDR2 SYGVNS. The CDR3 nucleotides read TGTGCCAGCAGTGCCCACTGGGCTAGCGGGACCATAGGGGAGCAGTACTTC. It translates to CASSAHWASGTIGEQYF.

This clonotype has ten or more counts. V gene TRBV3-1 combines with J gene TRBJ1-2; 10 nucleotides align to TRBD1. V was clipped by 5 bases and J by 8 bases; unmatched bases: 2. The CDR3 is 12 residues long. Germline assignment: CDR1 LGHDT and CDR2 YNNKEL (reference sequence). CDR3 coding DNA: TGTGCCAGCAGCGCGACAGGGGGCGGCTACACCTTC. Translation: CASSATGGGYTF.

The V gene is TRBV29-1, the J gene TRBJ2-1, with TRBD2 as a possible D gene (7 bases). The CDR3 loop spans 14 amino acids. From germline, CDR1 is SQVTM and CDR2 ANQGSEA. The V end lost 2 bases, the J end lost 9 bases, and 17 bases lay between the germline ends. The CDR3 loop is CSVEWGGPSAEQFF. CDR3 bases: TGCAGCGTTGAATGGGGGGGGCCGTCCGCTGAGCAGTTCTTC.

This clonotype was observed many times. The chain combines TRBV12-3 or TRBV12-4 with TRBJ1-1, with D hard to call. Trimming took off 3 bases at V and 6 bases at J, with 8 bases between the two ends. The CDR3 covers 12 residues. This CDR3 reads CASSFPGAEAFF. DNA of the CDR3: TGTGCCAGCAGTTTCCCCGGGGCTGAAGCTTTCTTT.

This clonotype was seen a handful of times. The chain is built from TRBV12-3 or TRBV12-4 and TRBJ1-5; the D gene is possibly TRBD1 (5 bases). With 0 bases removed from V and 1 base from J, the gap between germline ends came to 19 bases. The CDR3 totals 19 residues. The CDR3 sequence: CASSLARVWGGASNQPQHF. The DNA of the CDR3 is TGTGCCAGCAGTTTAGCCCGTGTATGGGGGGGTGCGAGCAATCAGCCCCAGCATTTT.

This clonotype was observed at least ten times. CDR3 DNA sequence: TGTGCCAGCAGCCCAGGAGACAGGGCCAAAAACATTCAGTACTTC. Its protein product is CASSPGDRAKNIQYF. The V call is TRBV11-2, the J call TRBJ2-4; D perhaps matches TRBD1 (6 bases). Germline CDR1 is SGHAT and CDR2 is FQNNGV. CDR3 length equals 15 residues. V lost 5 bases, J lost 1 base, and 12 bases lay in between.

This chain links TRBV10-3 with TRBJ1-5, with 10 bases that match TRBD1. The junction had 7 bases not matched to a gene; V was cut back by 9 bases and J by 2 bases. Germline assignment: CDR1 ENHRY and CDR2 SYGVKD. The CDR3 contains 15 residues. Written as DNA, the CDR3 is TGTGCCATTAGCCTAGGGACAGGGGGCAATCAGCCCCAGCATTTT. Its protein product is CAISLGTGGNQPQHF.

This clonotype was observed a few times. The V and J genes are TRBV2 and TRBJ2-1, with D possibly being TRBD2 (6 bases). Germline values: CDR1 SNHLY, CDR2 FYNNEI. The CDR3 covers 16 residues. V was shortened by 6 bases and J by 0 bases, with 15 bases between the two germline ends. The CDR3: CASRPTLGGSYNEQFF. Written as DNA, the CDR3 is TGTGCCAGCAGGCCCACTTTGGGGGGCTCCTACAATGAGCAGTTCTTC.

This chain links TRBV10-2 with TRBJ2-3, with D perhaps given as TRBD1 or TRBD2 (6 bases each). CDR1 WSHSY and CDR2 SAAADI come from the germline V gene. The V end was cut by 6 bases, the J end by 5 bases, with 12 bases between. The CDR3 contains 13 residues. CDR3 sequence (DNA): TGCGCCAGCAGAGGGGGGCCGGGAGATACGCAGTATTTT. This gives the protein CASRGGPGDTQYF.

This clonotype was seen at least ten times. J is TRBJ1-5 and V is TRBV10-3; the D gene is possibly TRBD1 (5 bases). This CDR3 spans 15 amino acids. Germline values: CDR1 ENHRY, CDR2 SYGVKD. Trimming removed 4 bases at V and 4 bases at J, with 14 bases between. CDR3: CAISAELGTNQPQHF. CDR3 bases: TGTGCCATCAGTGCGGAACTTGGGACTAATCAGCCCCAGCATTTT.

The chain combines TRBV20-1 with TRBJ2-1; 12 bases are a match to TRBD2. The CDR3 totals 19 residues. Germline V gives CDR1 DFQATT, CDR2 SNEGSKA (reference sequence). The ends lost 0 bases at V and 0 bases at J; junction bases unmatched: 9. CDR3 amino acids: CSARDVSGLAGISYNEQFF. The CDR3 DNA sequence: TGCAGTGCTAGAGATGTGTCCGGACTAGCGGGAATCTCCTACAATGAGCAGTTCTTC.

Concerning this clonotype itself: The junction departs from the called germline gene at one end, perhaps through a read error. The rearrangement joins TRBV12-3 or TRBV12-4 to TRBJ2-3; possibly TRBD1 for D (6 bases). The CDR3 sequence is 14 residues long. Here the CDR3 reads CASSLVGGADAQYF. CDR3 coding DNA: TGTGCCAGCAGTTTAGTTGGGGGCGCAGATGCGCAGTATTTT.

The V and J genes are TRBV28 and TRBJ2-3; possibly TRBD1 for D (5 bases). Germline CDR1 reads MDHEN; CDR2 reads SYDVKM. CDR3 size: 14 residues. The V and J ends lost 5 bases and 1 base respectively, with 10 bases between them. The DNA for the CDR3 is TGTGCCAGCAGTGACCCACAGGGCACAGATACGCAGTATTTT. Protein: CASSDPQGTDTQYF.

The chain uses TRBV7-8 and TRBJ1-5; 10 bases line up with TRBD1. Germline CDR1 is SGHVS and CDR2 is FQNEAQ. This CDR3 is built from 16 residues. Trimming at V came to 7 bases and at J to 1 base, leaving 7 bases not matched to a gene. The CDR3 reads CASTSSGQGSNQPQHF. CDR3 sequence (DNA): TGTGCCAGCACCTCGTCGGGACAGGGGAGCAATCAGCCCCAGCATTTT. Variable domain in full (rest from reference TRBV7-8 and TRBJ1-5): GAGVSQSPRYKVAKRGQDVALRCDPISGHVSLFWYQQALGQGPEFLTYFQNEAQLDKSGLPSDRFFAERPEGSVSTLKIQRTQQEDSAVYLCASTSSGQGSNQPQHFGDGTRLSIL.